A single TCR beta chain is shown here with its context. What it binds is not known. They built TCR cDNA with 5'RACE template switching, a step that put in a universal primer site and UMIs. TCRdb reprocessed the 5' RACE reads with MiXCR, giving one entry per CDR3 protein. The sample has 400,000 or so distinct CDR3 sequences; roughly a sixth are singletons. The source of the sample is a study of T cells after yellow fever vaccination. Findings and caveats of the study: Reappearing after the booster were most of the clones from primary vaccination (almost 97% CD4, about 88% CD8).

Per the germline V gene, CDR1 is LGHNA and CDR2 is YSLEER. CDR3 size: 13 residues. V was shortened by 0 bases and J by 10 bases, with 13 bases between the two germline ends. The chain links TRBV4-3 to TRBJ2-7; D is unclear. The sequencing used PBMCs, collected before the yellow fever booster vaccination. This sequence was found in a man younger than 30 who received the YFV17D yellow fever vaccine. The CDR3 loop is CASSQDQGREQYV. The CDR3 DNA follows: TGCGCCAGCAGCCAAGATCAAGGAAGAGAACAGTACGTC.